This is a list of T cell receptor beta chains from one sample in a study of blood T cell repertoires in COVID-19. This table comes from immunoSEQ multiplex PCR, and its TCRdb copy is limited to in-frame clones, with some not included. Seen here are about 270,000 clones, more than 85% observed once, and the top ten hold 2.5% to 3%. The sample was PBMCs or T cells enriched from blood (not recorded which). The source is a man aged 35-49 years who had been exposed to COVID-19. Both conserved end residues are part of each CDR3. The D gene is left open where the match is weak. Clone size is shown for a subset of rows, as once, few, many or a class of expanded clone.

abundance,j_gene,v_gene,d_gene,CDR3aa,CDR3nt
NA,TRBJ2-5,TRBV5-1,NA,CASSSGVLAYQETQYF,TGCGCCAGCAGCTCCGGGGTCCTCGCGTACCAAGAGACCCAGTACTTC
once,TRBJ1-4,TRBV5-1,TRBD1,CASSRLTGSSEKLFF,TGCGCCAGCAGCCGCCTGACAGGGAGTAGTGAAAAACTGTTTTTT
NA,TRBJ1-1,TRBV12-3/TRBV12-4,NA,CASSLAGGTEAFF,TGTGCCAGCAGTTTAGCAGGGGGCACTGAAGCTTTCTTT
NA,TRBJ2-1,TRBV27,NA,CASKNLGSSYNEQFF,TGTGCCAGCAAGAACCTGGGGAGCTCCTACAATGAGCAGTTCTTC
NA,TRBJ1-2,TRBV24-1,NA,CATSSSVAGYGYTF,TGTGCCACCAGCTCCTCTGTCGCAGGCTATGGCTACACCTTC
NA,TRBJ1-6,TRBV28,NA,CASIWQGTDNSPLHF,TGTGCCAGCATTTGGCAGGGGACGGACAATTCACCCCTCCACTTT
NA,TRBJ1-3,TRBV11-3,TRBD1,CASSGHTGAFGNTIYF,TGTGCCAGCAGCGGGCACACAGGGGCTTTTGGAAACACCATATATTTT
NA,TRBJ2-7,TRBV5-1,NA,CASSLAQGYSYEQYF,TGCGCCAGCAGCTTGGCGCAGGGGTACTCCTACGAGCAGTACTTC
NA,TRBJ2-7,TRBV6-5,TRBD2,CASSYRLAGTRYEQYF,TGTGCCAGCAGTTACAGACTAGCGGGAACTAGATACGAGCAGTACTTC
NA,TRBJ2-7,TRBV19,TRBD1,CASSTGTGAPYEQYF,TGTGCCAGCAGTACAGGGACAGGGGCCCCCTACGAGCAGTACTTC
NA,TRBJ1-3,TRBV9,NA,CASSVDAGTGNTIYF,TGTGCCAGCAGCGTAGATGCGGGAACTGGAAACACCATATATTTT
NA,TRBJ1-3,TRBV9,NA,CASSPRSGLSYSGNTIYF,TGTGCCAGCAGCCCCCGCAGCGGACTTTCGTACTCTGGAAACACCATATATTTT
NA,TRBJ2-1,TRBV28,TRBD2,CASRPSTSGSRIEQFF,TGTGCCAGCAGGCCCTCTACTAGCGGGAGTCGTATTGAGCAGTTCTTC
NA,TRBJ2-7,TRBV4-2,TRBD1,CASSQEGTGGYEQYF,TGTGCCAGCAGCCAAGAGGGAACAGGGGGCTACGAGCAGTACTTC
NA,TRBJ1-2,TRBV23-1,NA,CASSQLQGAEDGYTF,TGCGCCAGCAGTCAACTACAGGGAGCGGAAGATGGCTACACCTTC
NA,TRBJ2-1,TRBV11-3,TRBD2,CASRQAGPSYNEQFF,TGTGCCAGCAGGCAAGCGGGACCCTCCTACAATGAGCAGTTCTTC
NA,TRBJ1-6,TRBV3-1/TRBV3-2,TRBD1,CASSRRQGLNNSPLHF,TGTGCCAGCAGCCGACGACAGGGCCTAAATAATTCACCCCTCCACTTT
NA,TRBJ1-1,TRBV28,NA,CASSLKGGDTEAFF,TGTGCCAGCAGTTTAAAAGGGGGGGACACTGAAGCTTTCTTT
NA,TRBJ1-3,TRBV7-9,TRBD1,CASSANRGRLGNTIYF,TGTGCCAGCAGCGCAAACAGGGGTAGACTTGGAAACACCATATATTTT
NA,TRBJ2-7,TRBV27,NA,CASSLTFGHREQYF,TGTGCCAGCAGTTTAACGTTTGGGCACCGGGAGCAGTACTTC
NA,TRBJ1-5,TRBV20-1,TRBD1,CSASLTGGPHQPQHF,TGCAGTGCTAGTTTGACAGGGGGACCACATCAGCCCCAGCATTTT
NA,TRBJ1-3,TRBV9,NA,CASSEPNRDPGNTIYF,TGTGCCAGCTCCGAGCCGAACAGGGACCCTGGAAACACCATATATTTT
few,TRBJ1-1,TRBV18,NA,CASSADKNTEAFF,TGTGCCAGCTCCGCGGACAAGAACACTGAAGCTTTCTTT
once,TRBJ2-1,TRBV28,TRBD2,CASSLFVVGRRRNEQFF,TGTGCCAGCAGTTTATTTGTTGTCGGGAGGCGAAGGAATGAGCAGTTCTTC
few,TRBJ2-1,TRBV7-9,TRBD2,CASNSGSEYEQFF,TGTGCCAGCAACAGCGGGAGTGAGTATGAGCAGTTCTTC
NA,TRBJ2-7,TRBV2,TRBD2,CASSEGLAGEQYF,TGTGCCAGCAGTGAAGGACTAGCGGGGGAGCAGTACTTC
NA,TRBJ2-1,TRBV24-1,NA,CATSDRNHNEQFF,TGTGCCACCAGTGACCGTAATCACAATGAGCAGTTCTTC
NA,TRBJ2-7,TRBV7-6,TRBD1,CASSFGQASSYEQYF,TGTGCCAGCAGCTTCGGACAGGCGAGCTCCTACGAGCAGTACTTC
NA,TRBJ2-2,TRBV30,TRBD2,CAWSVGTSGTNTGELFF,TGTGCCTGGAGTGTCGGTACTAGCGGGACTAACACCGGGGAGCTGTTTTTT
NA,TRBJ2-1,TRBV7-3,TRBD2,CASSHNPTSGTYNEQFF,TGTGCCAGCAGCCACAACCCTACTAGCGGGACCTACAATGAGCAGTTCTTC
NA,TRBJ1-4,TRBV27,NA,CASSFTGEANEKLFF,TGTGCCAGCAGTTTTACAGGCGAAGCAAATGAAAAACTGTTTTTT
few,TRBJ1-1,TRBV7-9,NA,CASSSNEGEAFF,TGTGCCAGCAGCTCAAATGAGGGAGAAGCTTTCTTT
NA,TRBJ1-1,TRBV4-1,NA,CASSQESPQGQAFF,TGCGCCAGCAGCCAAGAATCCCCCCAGGGTCAAGCTTTCTTT
NA,TRBJ2-3,TRBV2,TRBD2,CASLTSGSRAYTQYF,TGTGCCAGCCTAACTAGCGGTAGCAGGGCTTATACGCAGTATTTT
once,TRBJ2-2,TRBV15,NA,CATSPPGDTGELFF,TGTGCCACCAGCCCCCCAGGCGACACCGGGGAGCTGTTTTTT
NA,TRBJ2-1,TRBV10-2,NA,CASSESRGNNEQFF,TGCGCCAGCAGTGAGTCGAGAGGGAACAATGAGCAGTTCTTC
once,TRBJ1-5,TRBV5-1,NA,CASSLEGTTQPQHF,TGCGCCAGCAGCTTGGAAGGGACTACGCAGCCCCAGCATTTT
NA,TRBJ2-3,TRBV20-1,NA,CSARVADTQYF,TGCAGTGCTAGAGTCGCAGATACGCAGTATTTT
once,TRBJ1-1,TRBV21-1,NA,CASSRQTNTEAFF,TGTGCCAGCAGCCGACAGACGAACACTGAAGCTTTCTTT
NA,TRBJ2-2,TRBV4-3,TRBD1,CASSQDPPRRTGLGELFF,TGCGCCAGCAGCCAAGATCCACCGAGAAGGACAGGCCTCGGGGAGCTGTTTTTT
NA,TRBJ2-3,TRBV9,NA,CASTRPGEGTDTQYF,TGTGCCAGCACCCGACCGGGAGAGGGCACAGATACGCAGTATTTT
NA,TRBJ1-5,TRBV9,TRBD1,CASSAGTGGDQPQHF,TGTGCCAGCAGCGCCGGGACAGGAGGCGATCAGCCCCAGCATTTT
few,TRBJ2-7,TRBV7-8,TRBD2,CASSGLAGVHLYEQYF,TGTGCCAGCAGCGGTCTAGCGGGAGTGCACCTCTACGAGCAGTACTTC
NA,TRBJ2-4,TRBV15,NA,CATSRDPVNAQGENIQYF,TGTGCCACCAGCAGAGATCCAGTGAATGCACAGGGTGAAAACATTCAGTACTTC
NA,TRBJ1-1,TRBV6-5,TRBD1,CASSLDRGYTEAFF,TGTGCCAGCAGTCTTGACAGGGGTTATACTGAAGCTTTCTTT
NA,TRBJ1-4,TRBV30,NA,CAWSTDTATNEKLFF,TGTGCCTGGAGTACGGACACTGCAACTAATGAAAAACTGTTTTTT
NA,TRBJ1-6,TRBV6-2/TRBV6-3,NA,CASSYSESNSPLHF,TGTGCCAGCAGTTACTCGGAGAGTAATTCACCCCTCCACTTT
NA,TRBJ1-2,TRBV7-3,TRBD1,CASSLGTGSNYGYTF,TGTGCCAGCAGCTTGGGGACAGGCTCGAACTATGGCTACACCTTC
NA,TRBJ1-3,TRBV6-6,NA,CASIENENTIYF,TGTGCCAGCATCGAGAACGAAAACACCATATATTTT
once,TRBJ1-3,TRBV6-5,NA,CASKEGGGSGNTIYF,TGTGCCAGCAAGGAGGGAGGAGGGTCAGGAAACACCATATATTTT
NA,TRBJ1-3,TRBV19,TRBD1,CASSSTGGLSGNTIYF,TGTGCCAGTAGTTCGACAGGGGGCCTCTCTGGAAACACCATATATTTT